This T cell receptor (beta chain) was captured in a study of response to subunit inactivated influenza vaccine. Study-level results: It was suggested by the authors that few new T cells are recruited by each seasonal influenza vaccination.

This clonotype was counted many times. Its cognate antigen is unknown. From germline, CDR1 is SGHTA and CDR2 FQGNSA. J lost 0 bases, V lost 7 bases, and 7 bases had no gene match. The CDR3 runs 16 residues. TCRdb recomputed calls from the RT-PCR reads with MiXCR, one row per CDR3 protein. The sample lists about 800,000 distinct CDR3 sequences, 21% occurring once. This material consisted of PBMCs from blood, taken roughly 5 days after vaccination. This chain connects TRBV7-2 to TRBJ2-7; TRBD2 aligns across 12 bases. This TCR was sampled from a man aged 45 to 65 who received an inactivated influenza vaccine. This CDR3 reads CASTFTSGRLSYEQYF. CDR3 DNA: TGTGCCAGCACCTTTACTAGCGGGAGGCTCTCCTACGAGCAGTACTTC.